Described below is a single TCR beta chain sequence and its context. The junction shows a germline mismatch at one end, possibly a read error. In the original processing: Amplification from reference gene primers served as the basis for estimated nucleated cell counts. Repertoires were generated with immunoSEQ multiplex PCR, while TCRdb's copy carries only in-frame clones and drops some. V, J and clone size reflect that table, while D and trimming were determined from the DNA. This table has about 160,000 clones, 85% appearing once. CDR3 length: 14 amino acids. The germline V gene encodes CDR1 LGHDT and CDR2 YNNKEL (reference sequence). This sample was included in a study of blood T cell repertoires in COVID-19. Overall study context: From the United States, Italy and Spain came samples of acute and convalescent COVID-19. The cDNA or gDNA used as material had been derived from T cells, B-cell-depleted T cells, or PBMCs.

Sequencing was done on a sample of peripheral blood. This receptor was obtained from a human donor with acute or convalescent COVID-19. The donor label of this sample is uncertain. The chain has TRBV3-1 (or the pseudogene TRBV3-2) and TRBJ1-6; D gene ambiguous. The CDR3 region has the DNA TGTGCCAGCAGCCAAGTTAGTATGAATTCTCCCCTCCACTTT. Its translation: CASSQVSMNSPLHF.